This T cell receptor (beta chain) was found in a study of blood T cell repertoires in COVID-19. Background on the study: Samples of COVID-19 (acute and convalescent) were obtained from the United States, Italy and Spain.

In the authors' workflow: Estimation of nucleated cell counts relied on the amplification of reference gene primers. The table came from immunoSEQ multiplex PCR; TCRdb's copy has only in-frame clones and leaves some out. That table gives V, J and clone size, and the DNA gave D and trimming. Here the sample spans under 400,000 clones, about 90% being singletons. The germline V gene encodes CDR1 SGHRS and CDR2 YFSETQ. CDR3 size: 16 residues. The J segment lost 7 bases and the V segment lost 1 base, leaving 5 bases of the junction unmatched. Sequenced material: peripheral blood. This sequence originates from a woman in her thirties with COVID-19, enrolled during active disease. This chain links TRBV5-1 with TRBJ2-2, with 12 bases matching TRBD1. The CDR3 loop reads CASSLRGTGGSGELFF. The CDR3 region has the DNA TGCGCCAGCAGCTTGAGAGGGACAGGGGGCAGCGGGGAGCTGTTTTTT. Combining the CDR3 with reference TRBV5-1 and TRBJ2-2 gives the whole variable domain KAGVTQTPRYLIKTRGQQVTLSCSPISGHRSVSWYQQTPGQGLQFLFEYFSETQRNKGNFPGRFSGRQFSNSRSEMNVSTLELGDSALYLCASSLRGTGGSGELFFGEGSRLTVL.